The 22 T cell receptor beta chains in this list originate from one sample, sequenced in a study of patients and donors after allogeneic stem cell transplantation. TCRdb called the RT-PCR reads again in MiXCR, with one record for every CDR3 protein. The sample consists of 70,000 to 95,000 distinct CDR3 sequences, around 5% of them appearing once. The sample consisted of blood, either unsorted or a sorted T cell fraction (not recorded which). All receptors derive from a human donor who was either an allogeneic HSCT recipient or a stem cell or donor lymphocyte infusion donor (not recorded which). It is not recorded whose cells these are; they may come from a transplant donor.

This clonotype was recorded many times. This chain links TRBV29-1 with TRBJ1-2; D possibly corresponds to TRBD1 (5 bases). Trimming stripped 7 bases from V and 8 bases from J, with 14 bases between. CDR1 and CDR2 from the germline V gene are SQVTM and ANQGSEA. The CDR3 is 11 amino acids. In DNA, the CDR3 is TGCAGCGCCCTAGGGGCGAAAGGCTACACCTTC. This encodes CSALGAKGYTF.

This clonotype was recorded many times. The chain uses TRBV28 and TRBJ2-7; D not certain. The CDR3 covers 12 residues. Trimming removed 4 bases from V and 3 bases from J, with 7 bases in between. The V gene's germline CDR1 is MDHEN and CDR2 SYDVKM. The CDR3 sequence: CASSSPIYEQYF. The CDR3 DNA reads as TGTGCCAGCAGTTCCCCGATCTACGAGCAGTACTTC.

The chain joins TRBV12-3 or TRBV12-4 to TRBJ2-1; D possibly corresponds to TRBD2 (6 bases). This CDR3 has 12 amino acids. Trimming removed 5 bases from V and 9 bases from J, with 11 bases in between. CDR3 loop: CASSRLVGEQFF. Here the CDR3 DNA reads TGTGCCAGCAGTCGACTAGTGGGTGAGCAGTTCTTC.

This clonotype was counted ten times or more. The chain is built from TRBV20-1 and TRBJ1-2; 11 bases are shared with TRBD1. The V gene end was trimmed by 4 bases and the J gene end by 8 bases; junction bases not matched to a gene: 6. The germline V gene encodes CDR1 DFQATT and CDR2 SNEGSKA (reference sequence). There are 13 residues in the CDR3. This CDR3 is CSATGQGAAGYTF. The CDR3, as DNA: TGCAGTGCTACTGGACAGGGGGCTGCCGGCTACACCTTC.

V usage is TRBV5-1 and J usage is TRBJ1-2; D gene uncertain. The CDR3 is 15 residues long. Between the trimmed V and J ends, which lost 0 bases and 8 bases, there was a span of 17 bases. CDR1 is SGHRS, CDR2 YFSETQ, per germline. In nucleotides, the CDR3 is TGCGCCAGCAGCTTGGAGTTGGGCCAGTTAGGGGGCTACACCTTC. As protein: CASSLELGQLGGYTF.

At least ten counts were recorded for this clonotype. The rearrangement joins TRBV20-1 to TRBJ2-3, with D unresolved. This CDR3 spans 10 amino acids. In germline, CDR1 is DFQATT, CDR2 SNEGSKA (reference sequence). V was clipped by 6 bases and J by 8 bases, with 9 bases between them. The CDR3 DNA reads TGCAGTGCCCCATTGGGTACGCAGTATTTT. Protein sequence: CSAPLGTQYF.

The sample holds many counts of this clonotype. CDR3: CASSSYGGLLNTEAFF. The DNA of the CDR3 is TGTGCCAGCAGCTCCTACGGCGGATTATTGAACACTGAAGCTTTCTTT. This rearrangement joins TRBV7-8 to TRBJ1-1; D unclear. This CDR3 has 16 residues. V gave up 4 bases and J gave up 0 bases, with 15 bases separating them. CDR1 and CDR2 from the germline V gene are SGHVS and FQNEAQ.

This clonotype appeared many times. This chain links TRBV14 with TRBJ2-3; D is unclear. The V gene's germline CDR1 is SGHDN and CDR2 FVKESK. The CDR3 spans 15 residues. V gave up 3 bases and J gave up 0 bases, with 10 bases separating them. Written as DNA, the CDR3 is TGTGCCAGCAGCCAGATGAGTCACAGCACAGATACGCAGTATTTT. The encoded protein is CASSQMSHSTDTQYF.

Only a few counts were recorded for this clonotype. The chain is built from TRBV3-1 and TRBJ1-4; D unclear. The CDR3 sequence is 13 residues long. Looked up from germline, CDR1 is LGHDT and CDR2 is YNNKEL (reference sequence). The V and J ends lost 3 bases and 3 bases respectively, with 5 bases between them. The CDR3 loop is CASSHPSNEKLFF. CDR3 DNA sequence: TGTGCCAGCAGCCATCCCTCTAATGAAAAACTGTTTTTT. The full variable domain, in which reference TRBV3-1 and TRBJ1-4 provide the parts outside the CDR3, is DTAVSQTPKYLVTQMGNDKSIKCEQNLGHDTMYWYKQDSKKFLKIMFSYNNKELIINETVPNRFSPKSPDKAHLNLHINSLELGDSAVYFCASSHPSNEKLFFGSGTQLSVL.

This clonotype was counted many times. One end of the junction fails to match germline, which may point to a read error. The V and J genes are TRBV7-9 and TRBJ2-5; D is ambiguous. Germline CDR1 is SEHNR and CDR2 is FQNEAQ (reference sequence). The CDR3 contains 14 residues. For the CDR3, the DNA is TGTGCCAGCAGCTTAGGTGGAGCAAGAGAGGCCCAGTACTTC. Translated, it gives CASSLGGAREAQYF.

This clonotype was seen repeatedly, ten times or more. The rearrangement links TRBV7-9 to TRBJ1-1; TRBD1 is a possible D gene (5 bases). The CDR3 has 14 amino acids. CDR1 and CDR2 (germline): SEHNR, FQNEAQ (reference sequence). The V end lost 5 bases, the J end lost 1 base, and 11 bases lay between the germline ends. CDR3 coding DNA: TGTGCCAGCAGCCGGGACTTAAAGAACACTGAAGCTTTCTTT. Its protein is CASSRDLKNTEAFF.

This clonotype is termed medium-sized. The rearrangement uses TRBV29-1 and TRBJ2-6; D may match TRBD1 or TRBD2 (5 bases each). Looked up from germline, CDR1 is SQVTM and CDR2 is ANQGSEA. Trimming removed 5 bases at V and 0 bases at J, with 14 bases between. CDR3 length: 16 residues. The CDR3 is CSVSRDVDSGANVLTF. The CDR3 coding sequence is TGCAGCGTTTCCCGGGACGTTGACTCTGGGGCCAACGTCCTGACTTTC.

V is TRBV11-2 and J is TRBJ2-7, with a possible D match to TRBD1 (6 bases). The CDR3 runs 16 residues. Per germline, CDR1 SGHAT and CDR2 FQNNGV. Trimming took 5 bases from V and 2 from J, leaving 19 bases between them. CDR3 in DNA: TGTGCCAGCAGCCTTTTAACCGGGACAAACCCCTACGAGCAGTACTTC. This translates into CASSLLTGTNPYEQYF. The full variable domain, in which reference TRBV11-2 and TRBJ2-7 provide the parts outside the CDR3, is EAGVAQSPRYKIIEKRQSVAFWCNPISGHATLYWYQQILGQGPKLLIQFQNNGVVDDSQLPKDRFSAERLKGVDSTLKIQPAKLEDSAVYLCASSLLTGTNPYEQYFGPGTRLTVT.

This clonotype appeared many times. The gene calls are TRBV2 and TRBJ1-1, with 7 bases lining up with TRBD1. Germline CDR1 is SNHLY and CDR2 is FYNNEI. The CDR3 is made up of 15 amino acids. V lost 6 bases to trimming and J lost 1 base; unmatched junction nucleotides: 8. The CDR3 here is CASRKDRPGNTEAFF. Here the CDR3 DNA reads TGTGCCAGCAGAAAGGACAGGCCTGGGAACACTGAAGCTTTCTTT. Together with reference TRBV2 and TRBJ1-1, the CDR3 gives the full variable domain: EPEVTQTPSHQVTQMGQEVILRCVPISNHLYFYWYRQILGQKVEFLVSFYNNEISEKSEIFDDQFSVERPDGSNFTLKIRSTKLEDSAMYFCASRKDRPGNTEAFFGQGTRLTVV.

This clonotype was seen ten or more times. This rearrangement joins TRBV12-3 or TRBV12-4 to TRBJ2-7; D is undetermined. Trimming pared 3 bases from V and 2 bases from J, leaving 11 bases between. This CDR3 has 14 amino acids. The CDR3 loop reads CASSFRRVAYEQYF. Here the CDR3 DNA reads TGTGCCAGCAGTTTTCGAAGGGTAGCCTACGAGCAGTACTTC.

This clonotype was observed a few times. The chain couples TRBV18 to TRBJ2-7, with 10 bases that match TRBD1. Trimming removed 3 bases from V and 2 bases from J; junction bases left unmatched: 4. In germline, CDR1 is KGHSH, CDR2 LQKENI. The CDR3 is made up of 15 amino acids. The chain's CDR3 is CASSPTTGGPYEQYF. The CDR3, as DNA: TGTGCCAGCTCACCCACGACAGGGGGCCCCTACGAGCAGTACTTC.

This clonotype was picked up a small number of times. The CDR3 sequence is CASRPDRLRTDTQYF. The CDR3 DNA sequence: TGTGCCAGCAGACCCGACAGGCTACGCACAGATACGCAGTATTTT. The V and J genes are TRBV6-1 and TRBJ2-3; tentative D call: TRBD1 (6 bases). Germline V gene sequence: CDR1 MNHNS, CDR2 SASEGT. CDR3 size: 15 residues. V lost 6 bases and J lost 1, with 14 bases in between.

This clonotype was seen at least ten times. The chain employs TRBV7-3 and TRBJ2-1, with TRBD2 as a possible D gene (6 bases). The CDR3 contains 15 residues. Germline CDR1 SGHTA, CDR2 FQGTGA. Trimming took 3 bases from V and 0 from J, leaving 9 bases between them. The CDR3 nucleotides are TGTGCCAGCAGCTTGGGACTCCTCTCCTACAATGAGCAGTTCTTC. This sequence encodes CASSLGLLSYNEQFF.

The sample holds many counts of this clonotype. This chain joins TRBV5-5 and TRBJ2-3, with 14 positions matching TRBD2. The V segment lost 4 bases and the J segment 8 bases; nucleotides outside the gene matches: 6. In germline, CDR1 is SGHKS, CDR2 YYEKEE (reference sequence). The length of the CDR3 is 15 residues. Here the CDR3 DNA reads TGTGCCAGCAGCAAGAGACTAGCGGGGGGGAGTACGCAGTATTTT. It specifies CASSKRLAGGSTQYF.

This clonotype showed up many times. This chain uses TRBV4-1 with TRBJ2-1; TRBD2 is a possible D gene (6 bases). CDR1 and CDR2 (germline): MGHRA, YSYEKL. The CDR3 has 15 residues. The ends were cut back, 4 bases at V and 6 bases at J, with 16 bases in the middle. The CDR3: CASSPFLAGLNEQFF. CDR3 in DNA: TGCGCCAGCAGCCCTTTCCTGGCGGGGCTCAATGAGCAGTTCTTC.

The V gene is TRBV19, the J gene TRBJ1-6, with D hard to call. CDR1 and CDR2 from the germline V gene are LNHDA and SQIVND (reference sequence). The CDR3 has 15 residues. Trimming took off 4 bases at V and 7 bases at J, with 14 bases between the two ends. This CDR3 reads CASSTQTRKNSPLHF. For the CDR3, the DNA is TGTGCCAGTAGTACACAAACACGGAAAAATTCACCCCTCCACTTT. The whole variable domain, remainder taken from reference TRBV19 and TRBJ1-6, is DGGITQSPKYLFRKEGQNVTLSCEQNLNHDAMYWYRQDPGQGLRLIYYSQIVNDFQKGDIAEGYSVSREKKESFPLTVTSAQKNPTAFYLCASSTQTRKNSPLHFGNGTRLTVT.

The V call is TRBV5-6, the J call TRBJ1-4; D not certain. This CDR3 region has 15 residues. V was clipped by 4 bases and J by 8 bases, with 18 bases between them. CDR1 and CDR2 from the germline V gene are SGHDT and YYEEEE. In DNA, the CDR3 is TGTGCCAGCAGCCTAGAAGGTCCGCTTCGGGAAAAACTGTTTTTT. It is translated as CASSLEGPLREKLFF.